One and the same sample provided the 4 T cell receptor beta chains below, sequenced in a study of identical twins. TCRdb ran MiXCR on the 5' RACE reads and lists one entry per CDR3 protein. The sample lists around 550,000 distinct CDR3 sequences, roughly 15% occurring once. These data were likewise used in another study, on yellow fever vaccine responses in identical twins.

Sequenced input: CD4+ T cells sorted from blood. These receptors originate from a woman aged 18-29 years in good health.

This clonotype was recorded a few times. This chain uses TRBV27 with TRBJ2-3, with 10 bases aligning to TRBD1. CDR1 is MNHEY and CDR2 is SMNVEV in the germline V gene (reference sequence). V was clipped by 4 bases and J by 3 bases; unmatched bases: 7. This CDR3 comprises 16 residues. CDR3 protein: CASSSRDRGRTDTQYF. The CDR3 nucleotides read TGTGCCAGCAGTTCCCGCGACAGGGGGCGAACAGATACGCAGTATTTT.

V usage is TRBV12-3 or TRBV12-4 and J usage is TRBJ2-2, with 14 nucleotides matching TRBD2. V lost 3 bases, J lost 2 bases, and 2 bases stayed unmatched. This CDR3 is 17 amino acids long. CDR3: CASSLTSGRANTGELFF. For the CDR3, the DNA is TGTGCCAGCAGTTTGACTAGCGGGAGGGCAAACACCGGGGAGCTGTTTTTT.

This clonotype was detected a few times. The rearrangement joins TRBV7-9 to TRBJ1-1; 8 bases match TRBD1. CDR1 SEHNR and CDR2 FQNEAQ come from the germline V gene (reference sequence). The CDR3 runs 15 residues. The V gene end was trimmed by 5 bases and the J gene end by 5 bases; junction bases not matched to a gene: 10. CDR3 sequence: CASSPWTGRGTEAFF. The CDR3 DNA sequence: TGTGCCAGCAGCCCCTGGACAGGGAGGGGGACTGAAGCTTTCTTT.

This chain connects TRBV7-3 to TRBJ2-5; the D is unclear. V dropped 4 bases and J dropped 3 bases, with 9 bases sitting between them. Germline lookup yields CDR1 SGHTA and CDR2 FQGTGA. The CDR3 length is 13 residues. CDR3 nucleotide sequence: TGTGCCAGCAGCTCATTCATGGAAGAGACCCAGTACTTC. The encoded protein is CASSSFMEETQYF.